Presented here are 18 T cell receptor beta chains from one specimen sequenced in a study of cytotoxic CD8 clonotypes in ibrutinib-treated CLL (dated by TCRdb to the early 2020s). Libraries were made using the immunoSEQ multiplex PCR assay. TCRdb's version of the immuneACCESS table is confined to in-frame rearrangements and falls short of the full clone set. An unresolved V gene accounts for under half of the shortfall where checked; the remainder is of unknown origin. The sample data list around 330,000 clones, and over 55% of these were observed just once. The ten biggest clones cover roughly 6.3% of the sample. The sequenced sample was PBMCs, obtained after 36 months of ibrutinib treatment. The origin of the receptors is a human donor with chronic lymphocytic leukemia.

The chain joins TRBV7-3 to TRBJ2-3; TRBD2 matches at 11 bases. The germline V gene encodes CDR1 SGHTA and CDR2 FQGTGA. The V and J ends lost 5 bases and 6 bases, in that order; junction bases with no gene match: 7. This CDR3 contains 15 residues. Here the CDR3 reads CASSPLAGGRDTQYF. CDR3 DNA: TGTGCCAGCAGCCCCCTAGCGGGAGGTCGCGATACGCAGTATTTT.

CDR3 nucleotide sequence: TGTGCCAGCAGTTACTTGCCAGTAGGAGATACGCAGTATTTT. Translation: CASSYLPVGDTQYF. J is TRBJ2-3 and V is TRBV6-5; D call uncertain. The germline V gene has CDR1 MNHEY and CDR2 SVGAGI. The CDR3 extends over 14 amino acids. The V and J ends lost 1 base and 5 bases respectively, with 10 bases between them.

The genes are TRBV5-1 and TRBJ2-2; D may be TRBD1 (5 bases). CDR3 size: 14 residues. Germline CDR1 and CDR2: SGHRS and YFSETQ. V dropped 3 bases and J dropped 1 base, with 7 bases sitting between them. The CDR3 region is CASSSQGNTGELFF. The CDR3 region has the DNA TGCGCCAGCAGCTCTCAGGGGAACACCGGGGAGCTGTTTTTT.

This chain joins TRBV5-1 and TRBJ2-3; 10 bases are a match to TRBD2. The CDR3 has 18 amino acids. Trimming removed 4 bases from V and 0 bases from J; junction bases left unmatched: 11. CDR1 and CDR2 (germline): SGHRS, YFSETQ. In DNA, the CDR3 is TGCGCCAGCAGCCCGACGCTAGCGGGGGAACCTAGCACAGATACGCAGTATTTT. Its translation: CASSPTLAGEPSTDTQYF.

The chain links TRBV10-3 to TRBJ2-5, with 7 bases identical to TRBD2. Germline lookup yields CDR1 ENHRY and CDR2 SYGVKD. Losses at the gene ends were 2 bases for V and 5 bases for J; bases not matched to a gene: 8. The CDR3 is made up of 15 amino acids. CDR3 protein: CAISENSGAKETQYF. The CDR3 region has the DNA TGTGCCATCAGTGAGAACAGCGGGGCCAAGGAGACCCAGTACTTC.

This chain uses TRBV11-2 with TRBJ1-4; D uncertain. V lost 5 bases to trimming and J lost 5 bases, with 18 bases between them. CDR3 length equals 16 residues. The V gene's germline CDR1 is SGHAT and CDR2 FQNNGV. The CDR3 is CASSPGIRAVNEKLFF. In DNA, the CDR3 is TGTGCCAGCAGCCCGGGAATAAGGGCTGTAAATGAAAAACTGTTTTTT.

CDR3 in amino acids: CSVEERTATNEKLFF. DNA for the CDR3: TGCAGCGTTGAAGAAAGGACGGCAACTAATGAAAAACTGTTTTTT. V usage is TRBV29-1 and J usage is TRBJ1-4, with D uncertain. CDR1 SQVTM and CDR2 ANQGSEA come from the germline V gene. This CDR3 contains 15 residues. V dropped 0 bases and J dropped 0 bases, with 8 bases sitting between them.

The V call is TRBV11-2, the J call TRBJ1-1, with D possibly TRBD1 on 5 matching bases. The CDR3 is 16 residues long. V was clipped by 5 bases and J by 3 bases, with 19 bases between them. Germline CDR1 is SGHAT and CDR2 is FQNNGV. Here the CDR3 DNA reads TGTGCCAGCAGCCCTCTTGATAGGGGTTCGGACACTGAAGCTTTCTTT. Encoded protein: CASSPLDRGSDTEAFF.

The chain is built from TRBV27 and TRBJ1-5; no firm D call. Trimming left V 7 bases short and J 3 bases short, with 13 bases between. CDR1 and CDR2 from the germline V gene are MNHEY and SMNVEV (reference sequence). This CDR3 is 14 amino acids long. CDR3 residues: CASNYRGSNQPQHF. The CDR3 DNA reads TGTGCCAGCAATTACCGGGGATCCAATCAGCCCCAGCATTTT.

The genes are TRBV19 and TRBJ2-5; 7 bases agree with TRBD2. This CDR3 spans 16 amino acids. V lost 1 base to trimming and J lost 4 bases; unmatched junction nucleotides: 9. Germline CDR1 reads LNHDA; CDR2 reads SQIVND (reference sequence). CDR3: CASSIGGGRALETQYF. In DNA, the CDR3 is TGTGCCAGTAGTATAGGGGGCGGGAGAGCACTAGAGACCCAGTACTTC. Together with reference TRBV19 and TRBJ2-5, the CDR3 gives the full variable domain: DGGITQSPKYLFRKEGQNVTLSCEQNLNHDAMYWYRQDPGQGLRLIYYSQIVNDFQKGDIAEGYSVSREKKESFPLTVTSAQKNPTAFYLCASSIGGGRALETQYFGPGTRLLVL.

The sample holds a few counts of this clone. The genes are TRBV6-1 and TRBJ1-2, with 7 positions matching TRBD1. The CDR3 covers 15 residues. V gave up 1 base and J gave up 8 bases; unmatched junction bases: 10. The germline V gene has CDR1 MNHNS and CDR2 SASEGT. CDR3 in amino acids: CASSEGGTAARGYTF. DNA for the CDR3: TGTGCCAGCAGTGAAGGGGGGACAGCGGCTCGAGGCTACACCTTC.

The CDR3, as DNA: TGTGCCAGCAGCTTGGCGGGGACCTATGGCTACACCTTC. Translation: CASSLAGTYGYTF. The J gene is TRBJ1-2, the V gene TRBV19; TRBD1 might be the D (5 bases). CDR1 and CDR2 (germline): LNHDA, SQIVND (reference sequence). V was cut by 9 bases and J by 4 bases, with 15 bases left in between. The CDR3 loop spans 13 amino acids.

This chain connects TRBV2 to TRBJ2-1; D gene ambiguous. Germline V lookup: CDR1 SNHLY, CDR2 FYNNEI. Trimming cost V 5 bases and J 2 bases, with 16 bases left between them. The CDR3 is made up of 16 amino acids. CDR3 protein: CASSLSWWSPYNEQFF. In nucleotides, the CDR3 is TGTGCCAGCAGTCTTTCTTGGTGGTCCCCCTACAATGAGCAGTTCTTC. Full variable domain (missing parts from reference TRBV2 and TRBJ2-1): EPEVTQTPSHQVTQMGQEVILRCVPISNHLYFYWYRQILGQKVEFLVSFYNNEISEKSEIFDDQFSVERPDGSNFTLKIRSTKLEDSAMYFCASSLSWWSPYNEQFFGPGTRLTVL.

This clone was counted a few times. The CDR3: CASSQASWGDGYTF. CDR3 sequence (DNA): TGCGCCAGCAGCCAAGCCTCATGGGGAGATGGCTACACCTTC. The chain has TRBV4-1 and TRBJ1-2; no reliable D call. Trimming removed 1 base from V and 6 bases from J, with 12 bases in between. CDR3 size: 14 residues. Germline CDR1 reads MGHRA; CDR2 reads YSYEKL.

The chain has TRBV5-1 and TRBJ2-7; 11 bases are shared with TRBD2. Germline V lookup: CDR1 SGHRS, CDR2 YFSETQ. The CDR3 is made up of 15 amino acids. V trimming: 0 bases; J trimming: 2 bases; junction bases outside the gene matches: 1. CDR3 loop: CASSLGLAGPYEQYF. CDR3 DNA sequence: TGCGCCAGCAGCTTGGGACTAGCGGGGCCCTACGAGCAGTACTTC.

The chain couples TRBV6-5 to TRBJ2-2; maybe TRBD2 (6 bases). This CDR3 comprises 13 residues. Trimming pared 7 bases from V and 4 bases from J, leaving 10 bases between. Looked up from germline, CDR1 is MNHEY and CDR2 is SVGAGI. Here the CDR3 reads CASMRGVTGELFF. The CDR3 DNA reads TGTGCCAGCATGCGGGGAGTCACCGGGGAGCTGTTTTTT.

The rearrangement joins TRBV5-1 to TRBJ2-7, with a possible D match to TRBD1 (5 bases). From germline, CDR1 is SGHRS and CDR2 YFSETQ. V dropped 1 base and J dropped 6 bases, with 8 bases sitting between them. This CDR3 is built from 12 residues. The CDR3 DNA is TGCGCCAGCAGCTTGAAAGGGGCCGAGCAGTACTTC. This codes for CASSLKGAEQYF.

This clone has a handful of counts. The chain links TRBV25-1 to TRBJ1-1, with a tentative D call TRBD1 (5 bases). Germline CDR1 MGHDK, CDR2 SYGVNS. This CDR3 region has 17 residues. Trimming took off 2 bases at V and 0 bases at J, with 16 bases between the two ends. In nucleotides, the CDR3 is TGTGCCAGCAGTGAACATCGCCGGGGGATCATGAACACTGAAGCTTTCTTT. Protein sequence: CASSEHRRGIMNTEAFF.